The clone carrying this TCR beta chain is classed as medium-sized. What it binds is unknown. In the original analysis: CDR3 differences across clinicopathological groups were used to build a distant-metastasis classifier for papillary thyroid cancer. TCRdb re-called the PCR reads via MiXCR. The V and J calls reflect TCRdb's pipeline rather than the authors' work. This table has 15,000 to 20,000 clones, roughly a third appearing once. Each patient went into thyroid surgery without having received any treatment. The germline V gene has CDR1 LNHDA and CDR2 SQIVND (reference sequence). Trimming cost V 3 bases and J 2 bases, with 11 bases left between them. This CDR3 comprises 14 residues. The source of the sample is a study of metastatic and nonmetastatic thyroid tumors. The wider study: Repertoires were compared across blood and tumor or nodule tissue from malignant and benign thyroid patients. Study results and limitations: In both blood and tumor samples, TCR beta diversity was reported significantly higher for malignant than benign nodules.

Sample: tumor tissue. The chain is built from TRBV19 and TRBJ2-7, with a weak D call TRBD2 (6 bases). This clonotype was obtained from a male donor with papillary thyroid cancer or a benign thyroid nodule (not recorded which). Some clones in this sample may be carry-over from other donors' samples. CDR3 in DNA: TGTGCCAGTAGTATGGGCGAGCGGGCCTACGAGCAGTACTTC. Translated, it gives CASSMGERAYEQYF.